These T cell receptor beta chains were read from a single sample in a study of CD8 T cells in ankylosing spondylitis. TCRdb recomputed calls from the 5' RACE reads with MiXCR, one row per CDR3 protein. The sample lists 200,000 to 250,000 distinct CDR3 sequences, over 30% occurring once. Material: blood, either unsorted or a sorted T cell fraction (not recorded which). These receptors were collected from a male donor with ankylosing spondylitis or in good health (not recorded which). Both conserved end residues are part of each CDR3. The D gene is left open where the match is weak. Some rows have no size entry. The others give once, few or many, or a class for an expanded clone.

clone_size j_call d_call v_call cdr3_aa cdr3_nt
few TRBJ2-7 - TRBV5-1 CASSSRQAYEQYF TGCGCCAGCAGCTCCCGACAGGCCTACGAGCAGTACTTC
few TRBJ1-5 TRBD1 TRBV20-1 CSARVGGQGNQPQHF TGCAGTGCTAGAGTGGGAGGACAGGGGAATCAGCCCCAGCATTTT
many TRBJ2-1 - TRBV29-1 CSVRQYNEQFF TGCAGCGTTAGACAGTACAATGAGCAGTTCTTC
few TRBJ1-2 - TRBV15 CATSRVTYGYTF TGTGCCACCAGCAGAGTTACCTATGGCTACACCTTC
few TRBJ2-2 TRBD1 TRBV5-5 CASNYPGQGVGELFF TGTGCCAGCAACTACCCCGGACAGGGAGTCGGGGAGCTGTTTTTT
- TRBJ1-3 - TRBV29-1 CSVSRSGNTIYF TGCAGCGTCTCCCGGTCCGGAAACACCATATATTTT
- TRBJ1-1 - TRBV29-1 CSVYRLPIDRSKIGTEAFF TGCAGCGTATACCGCCTGCCGATTGACAGGTCCAAGATAGGGACTGAAGCTTTCTTT
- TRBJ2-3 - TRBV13 CASSFGPGTTDTQYF TGTGCCAGCAGCTTTGGTCCGGGAACCACAGATACGCAGTATTTT
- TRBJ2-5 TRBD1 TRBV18 CASSPGTEFFQETQYF TGTGCCAGCTCACCCGGGACAGAGTTTTTCCAAGAGACCCAGTACTTC
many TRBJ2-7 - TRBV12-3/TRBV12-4 CASSLDLGKSADEQYF TGTGCCAGCAGTTTAGACTTGGGCAAATCCGCCGACGAGCAGTACTTC
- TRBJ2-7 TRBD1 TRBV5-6 CASSLTGTDPYEQYF TGTGCCAGCAGCTTGACCGGGACAGACCCCTACGAGCAGTACTTC
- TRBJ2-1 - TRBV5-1 CASSVGIGGNEQFF TGCGCCAGCAGTGTAGGGATAGGCGGGAATGAGCAGTTCTTC
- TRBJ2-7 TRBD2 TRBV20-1 CSATRLSGGSYEQYF TGCAGTGCCACCAGACTATCGGGGGGATCCTACGAGCAGTACTTC
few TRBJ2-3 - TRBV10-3 CAISGGARIEDTQYF TGTGCCATCAGTGGGGGAGCGAGGATTGAGGATACGCAGTATTTT
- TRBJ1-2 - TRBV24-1 CATSPHRGDYGYTF TGTGCCACCAGTCCCCACAGAGGGGACTATGGCTACACCTTC
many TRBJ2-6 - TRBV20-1 CSAAQGLQGANVLTF TGCAGTGCTGCACAGGGTCTTCAGGGGGCCAACGTCCTGACTTTC
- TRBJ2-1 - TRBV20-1 CSARTPTYESEQFF TGCAGTGCTAGAACTCCGACGTATGAGTCTGAGCAGTTCTTC
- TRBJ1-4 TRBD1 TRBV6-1 CASRVDRASEKLFF TGTGCCAGCAGGGTTGACAGGGCTAGTGAAAAACTGTTTTTT
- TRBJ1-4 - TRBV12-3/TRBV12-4 CASSLWGAGEKLFF TGTGCCAGCAGTTTATGGGGGGCCGGTGAAAAACTGTTTTTT
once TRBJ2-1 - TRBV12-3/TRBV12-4 CASSSQAPAHEQFF TGTGCCTCTAGCTCCCAAGCGCCAGCCCATGAGCAGTTCTTC
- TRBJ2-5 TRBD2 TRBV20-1 CSARDGTPSGGETQYF TGCAGTGCTAGAGATGGGACTCCGAGCGGGGGAGAGACCCAGTACTTC
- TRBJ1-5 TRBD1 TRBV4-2 CASSLYPGTGNRYIYGSNQPQHF TGTGCCAGCAGCCTTTACCCCGGGACAGGCAATCGGTATATATATGGGAGCAATCAGCCCCAGCATTTT
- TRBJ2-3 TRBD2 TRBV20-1 CSARVSGATDTQYF TGCAGTGCTAGGGTTAGCGGGGCCACAGATACGCAGTATTTT
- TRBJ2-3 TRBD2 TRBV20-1 CSATGVVAGRRDTQYF TGCAGTGCTACCGGTGTAGTAGCGGGACGGCGAGATACGCAGTATTTT
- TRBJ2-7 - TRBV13 CASSPSEVGGWGSEQYF TGTGCCAGCAGCCCCAGTGAGGTCGGCGGGTGGGGAAGCGAGCAGTACTTC
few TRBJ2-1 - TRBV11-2 CASSLVDSKSSEQFF TGTGCCAGCAGCTTAGTGGACAGTAAAAGTAGTGAGCAGTTCTTC
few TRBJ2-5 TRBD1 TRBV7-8 CASSSHRGPGETQYF TGTGCCAGCAGCTCTCACAGGGGGCCGGGGGAGACCCAGTACTTC
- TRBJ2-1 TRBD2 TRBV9 CASSPRTSGNNEQFF TGTGCCAGCAGCCCTCGGACTAGCGGGAACAATGAGCAGTTCTTC
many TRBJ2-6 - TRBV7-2 CASRDSGANVLTF TGTGCCAGCAGGGACTCTGGGGCCAACGTCCTGACTTTC
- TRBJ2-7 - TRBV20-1 CSARGTVGSYEQYF TGCAGTGCTAGGGGGACGGTCGGTAGCTACGAGCAGTACTTC
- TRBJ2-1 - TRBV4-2 CASSPREAGEQFF TGTGCCAGCAGCCCCAGAGAAGCGGGCGAGCAGTTCTTC
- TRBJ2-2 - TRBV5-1 CASSLRHPNTGELFF TGCGCCAGCAGCTTGCGACACCCGAACACCGGGGAGCTGTTTTTT
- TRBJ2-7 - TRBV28 CASSLGDVTLGAYEQYF TGTGCCAGCAGTTTAGGGGACGTAACCTTAGGCGCCTACGAGCAGTACTTC
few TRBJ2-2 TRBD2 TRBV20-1 CSAILTSGNTGELFF TGCAGTGCTATACTGACTAGCGGGAACACCGGGGAGCTGTTTTTT
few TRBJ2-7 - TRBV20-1 CSARQGAHF TGCAGTGCTAGGCAGGGCGCGCACTTC
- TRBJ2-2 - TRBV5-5 CASSLAGGQGINTGELFF TGTGCCAGCAGCTTGGCGGGTGGGCAGGGTATAAACACCGGGGAGCTGTTTTTT
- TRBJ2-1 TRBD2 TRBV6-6 CASAGGYNEQFF TGTGCCAGCGCGGGAGGTTACAATGAGCAGTTCTTC
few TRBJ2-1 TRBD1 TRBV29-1 CSVEDIPIQTGPYNEQFF TGCAGCGTTGAAGATATCCCAATTCAGACAGGGCCCTACAATGAGCAGTTCTTC
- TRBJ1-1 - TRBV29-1 CSVEADLEAEAFF TGCAGCGTTGAAGCCGACCTGGAGGCTGAAGCTTTCTTT
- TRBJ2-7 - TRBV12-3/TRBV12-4 CASSLRDGGAYEQYF TGTGCCAGCAGCCTCCGGGACGGGGGAGCCTACGAGCAGTACTTC
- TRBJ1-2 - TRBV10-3 CAISASDGTLNYGYTF TGTGCCATCAGTGCCTCGGACGGTACCCTTAACTATGGCTACACCTTC
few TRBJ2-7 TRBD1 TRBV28 CASSDRVSYEQYF TGTGCCAGCAGCGACAGGGTTTCCTACGAGCAGTACTTC
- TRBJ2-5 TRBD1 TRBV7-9 CASSPWTGSLLETQYF TGTGCCAGCAGCCCCTGGACAGGGTCCCTCTTAGAGACCCAGTACTTC
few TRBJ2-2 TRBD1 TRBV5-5 CASSLKGGRVNTGELFF TGTGCCAGCAGCCTGAAAGGGGGCAGGGTGAACACCGGGGAGCTGTTTTTT
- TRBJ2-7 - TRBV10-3 CAISEGSGSYYEQYF TGTGCCATCAGTGAGGGTTCCGGGTCTTACTACGAGCAGTACTTC
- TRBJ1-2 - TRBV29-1 CSVDQQGSEGYTF TGCAGCGTAGACCAACAGGGCTCGGAAGGCTACACCTTC
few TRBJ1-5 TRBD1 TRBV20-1 CSASNRGGGSQPQHF TGCAGTGCTAGTAACAGGGGAGGAGGGAGTCAGCCCCAGCATTTT
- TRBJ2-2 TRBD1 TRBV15 CATSGQGAGELFF TGTGCCACCAGCGGACAGGGCGCCGGGGAGCTGTTTTTT
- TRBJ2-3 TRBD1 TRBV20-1 CSARDGQGAYSDTQYF TGCAGTGCTAGAGATGGACAGGGGGCGTATTCAGATACGCAGTATTTT
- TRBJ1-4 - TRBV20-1 CCARDPSGRGNEKLFF TGCTGTGCTAGAGACCCCTCAGGGAGGGGCAATGAAAAACTGTTTTTT
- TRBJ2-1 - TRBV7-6 CASSLSGHRYNEQFF TGTGCCAGCAGCTTATCGGGACACCGATACAATGAGCAGTTCTTC
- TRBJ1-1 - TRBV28 CASSSSVTEAFF TGTGCCAGCAGTTCATCCGTCACTGAAGCTTTCTTT